The rows below give T cell receptor beta chains drawn from one sample of a study of blood T cell repertoires in COVID-19. Assay: immunoSEQ multiplex PCR; the TCRdb copy retains only in-frame clones and omits some. This table holds some 130,000 clones, roughly four fifths found once. The material sequenced was peripheral blood. The receptors derive from an elderly man with acute or convalescent COVID-19. Both conserved end residues are part of each CDR3.

j_gene: TRBJ2-3; v_gene: TRBV7-8; CDR3aa: CASTRYGGKADTQYF
j_gene: TRBJ1-1; v_gene: TRBV27; CDR3aa: CASSTITPGRTFF
j_gene: TRBJ2-7; v_gene: TRBV20-1; CDR3aa: CSASDQGVAAYEQYF
j_gene: TRBJ2-2; v_gene: TRBV24-1; CDR3aa: CATSDFDLGTASNTGELFF
j_gene: TRBJ2-7; v_gene: TRBV10-3; CDR3aa: CASTGVALYEQYF
j_gene: TRBJ1-2; v_gene: TRBV11-1; CDR3aa: CASSGLGGYGYTF
j_gene: TRBJ1-4; v_gene: TRBV3-1/TRBV3-2; CDR3aa: CASSGTGYNEKLFF
j_gene: TRBJ2-1; v_gene: TRBV5-1; CDR3aa: CASSLPGLALNEQFF
j_gene: TRBJ1-2; v_gene: TRBV6-5; CDR3aa: CASSYSGSGHTF
j_gene: TRBJ1-2; v_gene: TRBV6-2/TRBV6-3; CDR3aa: CASSYEVKGATGYTF
j_gene: TRBJ2-7; v_gene: TRBV2; CDR3aa: CAMTGTPYEQYF
j_gene: TRBJ1-4; v_gene: TRBV9; CDR3aa: CASSVGTGTYNEKLFF
j_gene: TRBJ2-5; v_gene: TRBV7-9; CDR3aa: CASSLYGSGRETQYF
j_gene: TRBJ2-7; v_gene: TRBV7-9; CDR3aa: CASSPGTVRTYEQYF
j_gene: TRBJ1-5; v_gene: TRBV28; CDR3aa: CASSSFWGGDNQPQHF
j_gene: TRBJ2-5; v_gene: TRBV2; CDR3aa: CASSENRVVERTQYF
j_gene: TRBJ2-7; v_gene: TRBV6-1; CDR3aa: CASSGWGQSGSYEQYF
j_gene: TRBJ1-1; v_gene: TRBV7-2; CDR3aa: CASSAQGGAEAFF
j_gene: TRBJ1-3; v_gene: TRBV6-6; CDR3aa: CASSGTASGNTIYF
j_gene: TRBJ1-2; v_gene: TRBV21-1; CDR3aa: CASSKASRVYGYTF
j_gene: TRBJ1-5; v_gene: TRBV28; CDR3aa: CASSLLAQPQHF
j_gene: TRBJ2-2; v_gene: TRBV5-1; CDR3aa: CASSSQGSGELFF
j_gene: TRBJ2-1; v_gene: TRBV10-2; CDR3aa: CASSELGDEQFF
j_gene: TRBJ1-6; v_gene: TRBV4-3; CDR3aa: CASSQDARVYSPLHF
j_gene: TRBJ2-5; v_gene: TRBV6-2/TRBV6-3; CDR3aa: CASSRLAKRQGETQYF
j_gene: TRBJ2-5; v_gene: TRBV9; CDR3aa: CASRNRDRGSRGQETQYF
j_gene: TRBJ1-1; v_gene: TRBV11-2; CDR3aa: CASRAYKGGYTEAFF
j_gene: TRBJ2-5; v_gene: TRBV18; CDR3aa: CASSQNLRTGLYF
j_gene: TRBJ2-5; v_gene: TRBV27; CDR3aa: CASSLGARGGETQYF
j_gene: TRBJ2-1; v_gene: TRBV28; CDR3aa: CASIGGANYNEQFF
j_gene: TRBJ2-7; v_gene: TRBV7-9; CDR3aa: CASSFETLGEQYF
j_gene: TRBJ1-4; v_gene: TRBV21-1; CDR3aa: CASSKVKRELFF
j_gene: TRBJ2-2; v_gene: TRBV11-2; CDR3aa: CASSLGTGTGELFF
j_gene: TRBJ2-1; v_gene: TRBV4-1; CDR3aa: CASSQGHSYNEQFF
j_gene: TRBJ1-2; v_gene: TRBV18; CDR3aa: CASSREGTANYGYTF
j_gene: TRBJ2-7; v_gene: TRBV5-5; CDR3aa: CASSLAPAYEQYF
j_gene: TRBJ2-1; v_gene: TRBV7-2; CDR3aa: CASSQTGNYNEQFF
j_gene: TRBJ1-5; v_gene: TRBV5-5; CDR3aa: CASSSRDSHNQPQHF
j_gene: TRBJ1-6; v_gene: TRBV2; CDR3aa: CASQVQGANNSPLHF
j_gene: TRBJ2-7; v_gene: TRBV28; CDR3aa: CASSLPGLQSSYEQYF
j_gene: TRBJ1-4; v_gene: TRBV28; CDR3aa: CASSSNRGDREKLFF
j_gene: TRBJ2-3; v_gene: TRBV5-4; CDR3aa: CASSLSPRMDTQYF
j_gene: TRBJ1-6; v_gene: TRBV30; CDR3aa: CAWSVGEYNSPLHF
j_gene: TRBJ2-3; v_gene: TRBV7-3; CDR3aa: CASSLIGRLATDTQYF
j_gene: TRBJ2-1; v_gene: TRBV4-1; CDR3aa: CASSQGGPSYNEQFF
j_gene: TRBJ2-1; v_gene: TRBV6-1; CDR3aa: CASREVQGQDEQFF
j_gene: TRBJ2-3; v_gene: TRBV5-1; CDR3aa: CASSPVRTSTDTQYF